The clone carrying this T cell receptor beta chain was seen only once. Trimming stripped 5 bases from V and 6 bases from J, with 13 bases between. This CDR3 is built from 12 residues. The germline V gene has CDR1 GTSNPN and CDR2 SVGIG (reference sequence). Sequencing used immunoSEQ multiplex PCR; TCRdb keeps in-frame clones, though not all of them. This sample has approximately 24,000 clones, with around 78% found just once. These data belong to a study of STAT5B mutations in CD4+ large granular lymphocyte leukemia. The TCR originated in a human donor in good health. The sample was CD4+ T cells from blood buffy coats. The chain recombines TRBV30 with TRBJ1-2; D is ambiguous. The CDR3 loop reads CAWRAPGNGYTF. As DNA, the CDR3 is TGTGCCTGGCGGGCCCCCGGGAATGGCTACACCTTC.